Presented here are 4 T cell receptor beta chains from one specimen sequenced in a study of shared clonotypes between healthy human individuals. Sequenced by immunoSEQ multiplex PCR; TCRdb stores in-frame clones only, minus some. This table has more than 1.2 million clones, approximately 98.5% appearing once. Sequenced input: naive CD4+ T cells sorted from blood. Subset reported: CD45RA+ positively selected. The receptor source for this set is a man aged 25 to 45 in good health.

CDR3 sequence reads: CASSLALGLAGYEQYF. The CDR3 coding sequence is TGTGCCAGCAGCTTAGCGCTCGGACTAGCGGGCTACGAGCAGTACTTC. The chain uses TRBV7-9 and TRBJ2-7, with TRBD2 matching 11 bases. V trimming: 0 bases; J trimming: 3 bases; junction bases outside the gene matches: 4. Germline lookup yields CDR1 SEHNR and CDR2 FQNEAQ (reference sequence). This CDR3 comprises 16 residues.

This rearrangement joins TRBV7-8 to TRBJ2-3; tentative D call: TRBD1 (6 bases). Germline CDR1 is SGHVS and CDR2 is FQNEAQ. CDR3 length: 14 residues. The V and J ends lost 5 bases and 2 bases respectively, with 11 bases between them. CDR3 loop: CASSQQGNTDTQYF. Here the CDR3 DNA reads TGTGCCAGCAGCCAACAGGGCAACACAGATACGCAGTATTTT.

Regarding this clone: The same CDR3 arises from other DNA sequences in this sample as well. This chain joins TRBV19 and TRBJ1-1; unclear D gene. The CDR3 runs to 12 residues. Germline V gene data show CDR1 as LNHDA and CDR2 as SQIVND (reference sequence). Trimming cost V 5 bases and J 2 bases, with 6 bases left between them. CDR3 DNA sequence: TGTGCCAGTAGTCGGACCAACACTGAAGCTTTCTTT. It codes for CASSRTNTEAFF.

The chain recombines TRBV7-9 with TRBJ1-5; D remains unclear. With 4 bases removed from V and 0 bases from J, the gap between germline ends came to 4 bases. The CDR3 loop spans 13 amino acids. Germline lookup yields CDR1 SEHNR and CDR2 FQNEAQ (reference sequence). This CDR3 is CASSYGSNQPQHF. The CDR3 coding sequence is TGTGCCAGCAGCTATGGTAGCAATCAGCCCCAGCATTTT.